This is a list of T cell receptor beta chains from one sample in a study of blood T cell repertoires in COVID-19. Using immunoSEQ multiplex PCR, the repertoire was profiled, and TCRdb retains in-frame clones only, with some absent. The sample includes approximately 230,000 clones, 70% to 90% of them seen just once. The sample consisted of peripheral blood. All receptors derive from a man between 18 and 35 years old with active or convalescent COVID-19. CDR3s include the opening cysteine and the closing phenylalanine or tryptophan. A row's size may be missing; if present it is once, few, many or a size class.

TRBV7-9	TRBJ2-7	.	CASSLPSDEQYF
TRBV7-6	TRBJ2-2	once	CAGSRDREPNTGELFF
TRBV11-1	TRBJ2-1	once	CASREGRTYNEQFF
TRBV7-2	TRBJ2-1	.	CASSLSPGLTSGDAFF
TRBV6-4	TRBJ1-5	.	CASSVGGGVVQPQHF
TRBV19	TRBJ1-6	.	CASSSLGTAARYSPLHF
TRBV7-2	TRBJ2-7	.	CASSLGPPGAYEQYF
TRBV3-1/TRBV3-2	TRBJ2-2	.	CASSQGRGPNTGELFF
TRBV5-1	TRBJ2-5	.	CASSFGLAGEETQYF
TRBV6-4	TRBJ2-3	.	CASSSGEGDTQYF
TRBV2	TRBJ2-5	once	CASSEATRKETQYF
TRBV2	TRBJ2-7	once	CASTAQVLGSEQYF
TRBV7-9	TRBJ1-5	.	CASSWDRGPNQPQHF
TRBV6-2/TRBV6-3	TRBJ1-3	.	CASSYSSRTGNTIYF
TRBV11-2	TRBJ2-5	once	CASGRSLGETQYF
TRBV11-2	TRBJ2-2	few	CASSTRPLAGLNTGELFF
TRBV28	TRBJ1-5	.	CASSMTGPRPQHF
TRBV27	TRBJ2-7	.	CASSEIAGASYEQYF
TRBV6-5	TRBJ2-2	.	CASRGTGANTGELFF
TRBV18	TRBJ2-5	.	CASSPAPETQYF
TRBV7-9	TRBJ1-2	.	CASSSTIARTGDIYGYTF
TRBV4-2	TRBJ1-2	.	CASSQGHLLIYGYTF
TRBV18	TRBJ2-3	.	CASSPLNLAGVASTDTQYF
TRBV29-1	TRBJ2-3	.	CSVREGLAFHSAADTQYF
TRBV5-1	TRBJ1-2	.	CASNRGENYGYTF
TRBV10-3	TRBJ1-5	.	CAISESTGAGSNQPQHF
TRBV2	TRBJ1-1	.	CASSDEKNTEAFF
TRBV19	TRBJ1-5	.	CASTPGRVGYSNQPQHF
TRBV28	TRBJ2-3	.	CASGHTDTQYF
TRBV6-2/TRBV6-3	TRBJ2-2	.	CASSYRTSGYANTGELFF
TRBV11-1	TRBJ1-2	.	CASSETGSGYTF
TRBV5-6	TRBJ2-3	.	CASSRLAVSTDTQYF
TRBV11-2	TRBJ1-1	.	CASSLGDSLNTEAFF
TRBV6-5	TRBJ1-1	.	CASSYSPGGTAAFF
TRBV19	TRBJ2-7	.	CATRSPGQGSYEQYF
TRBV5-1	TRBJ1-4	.	CASSGTNRGMEKLFF